A selection of T cell receptor beta chains follows, all from one sample in a study of cytotoxic CD8 clonotypes in ibrutinib-treated CLL. Profiled with immunoSEQ multiplex PCR; TCRdb holds only in-frame clones, not every one. The profile shows about 14,000 clones, 64% of them singletons. Sample: PBMCs, taken before ibrutinib treatment. These receptors all come from a human donor with chronic lymphocytic leukemia. CDR3s include the opening cysteine and the closing phenylalanine or tryptophan. The D gene is left open where the match is weak. Part of the rows lack a size; the others show once, few, many or a class for expanded clones.

CDR3 DNA: TGTGCCACAGCAGGGGCCGGGGATGAGCAGTTCTTC
CDR3 protein: CATAGAGDEQFF
V gene: TRBV27
D gene: -
J gene: TRBJ2-1
clone size: -

CDR3 DNA: TGTGCCAGTAGTATCATCGAGGGCTACGAGCAGTACTTC
CDR3 protein: CASSIIEGYEQYF
V gene: TRBV19
D gene: -
J gene: TRBJ2-7
clone size: -

CDR3 DNA: TGTGCCAGCAGCCAGCTTACAGGGTACAACACTGAAGCTTTCTTT
CDR3 protein: CASSQLTGYNTEAFF
V gene: TRBV7-6
D gene: -
J gene: TRBJ1-1
clone size: few

CDR3 DNA: TGTGCCAGCAGCTTGGTGGGTGAGGGCACTGAAGCTTTCTTT
CDR3 protein: CASSLVGEGTEAFF
V gene: TRBV5-6
D gene: -
J gene: TRBJ1-1
clone size: -

CDR3 DNA: TGTGCCAGCAGCTTCCAGGGGGGGTATGGCTACACCTTC
CDR3 protein: CASSFQGGYGYTF
V gene: TRBV5-6
D gene: TRBD1
J gene: TRBJ1-2
clone size: -

CDR3 DNA: TGTGCCAGCAGCTCCACACAGGGCCAGGGGAACATTCAGTACTTC
CDR3 protein: CASSSTQGQGNIQYF
V gene: TRBV7-9
D gene: -
J gene: TRBJ2-4
clone size: -

CDR3 DNA: TGTGCCAGCAGCTTTGGTAGGGCTAGCGGGGGTAATGAGCAGTTCTTC
CDR3 protein: CASSFGRASGGNEQFF
V gene: TRBV5-4
D gene: TRBD2
J gene: TRBJ2-1
clone size: -

CDR3 DNA: TGTGCCAGCAGTGACAGGGGCCAGCGGGGGGCGACCGATACGCAGTATTTT
CDR3 protein: CASSDRGQRGATDTQYF
V gene: TRBV27
D gene: -
J gene: TRBJ2-3
clone size: -

CDR3 DNA: TGTGCCAGTAGTGGCCTACAGAGTTCCTATGGCTACACCTTC
CDR3 protein: CASSGLQSSYGYTF
V gene: TRBV19
D gene: -
J gene: TRBJ1-2
clone size: -

CDR3 DNA: TGTGCCAGCAGCTCAGTAGCGGGGCCGTACGAGCAGTACTTC
CDR3 protein: CASSSVAGPYEQYF
V gene: TRBV11-2
D gene: TRBD2
J gene: TRBJ2-7
clone size: -

CDR3 DNA: TGTGCCAGCAGCTCAACGACAGGGTACGAGCAGTACTTC
CDR3 protein: CASSSTTGYEQYF
V gene: TRBV7-6
D gene: TRBD1
J gene: TRBJ2-7
clone size: -

CDR3 DNA: TGTGCCAGCAGCCCGGACTGGGGGGACTACAATGAGCAGTTCTTC
CDR3 protein: CASSPDWGDYNEQFF
V gene: TRBV7-6
D gene: -
J gene: TRBJ2-1
clone size: -

CDR3 DNA: TGCGCCAGCAGTGAGTCGGATGGGGACAGGGAGCAGTTCTTC
CDR3 protein: CASSESDGDREQFF
V gene: TRBV10-1
D gene: TRBD1
J gene: TRBJ2-1
clone size: -

CDR3 DNA: TGCGCCAGCAGCTCCGGACGGAACTATGGCTACACCTTC
CDR3 protein: CASSSGRNYGYTF
V gene: TRBV5-1
D gene: -
J gene: TRBJ1-2
clone size: -

CDR3 DNA: TGCGCCAGCGCGGCCGGACAGGGTTGGTTTGGGGCTGGAAACACCATATATTTT
CDR3 protein: CASAAGQGWFGAGNTIYF
V gene: TRBV5-1
D gene: TRBD1
J gene: TRBJ1-3
clone size: few

CDR3 DNA: TGTGCCAGCAATCCTCCGGGGGTGGCAGAAGCTTTCTTT
CDR3 protein: CASNPPGVAEAFF
V gene: TRBV4-2
D gene: -
J gene: TRBJ1-1
clone size: -

CDR3 DNA: TGTGCCAGCAGCTTGGTTCCGGGGGCACAAGAGACCCAGTACTTC
CDR3 protein: CASSLVPGAQETQYF
V gene: TRBV5-4
D gene: -
J gene: TRBJ2-5
clone size: -

CDR3 DNA: TGTGCCAGCAGCACGGGACAGGGGACTCTGCATTTT
CDR3 protein: CASSTGQGTLHF
V gene: TRBV7-9
D gene: TRBD1
J gene: TRBJ1-5
clone size: -

CDR3 DNA: TGTGCCAGCACCGACAGAGTTAAAGAGACCCAGTACTTC
CDR3 protein: CASTDRVKETQYF
V gene: TRBV27
D gene: -
J gene: TRBJ2-5
clone size: -

CDR3 DNA: TGCACCTACAATGAGCAGTTCTTC
CDR3 protein: CTYNEQFF
V gene: TRBV29-1
D gene: -
J gene: TRBJ2-1
clone size: -

CDR3 DNA: TGCGCCAGCAGCCCTCAACGGGGTGACACTGAAGCTTTCTTT
CDR3 protein: CASSPQRGDTEAFF
V gene: TRBV4-1
D gene: -
J gene: TRBJ1-1
clone size: once

CDR3 DNA: TGCGCCAGCTGGGCCGGTTCCACAGATACGCAGTATTTT
CDR3 protein: CASWAGSTDTQYF
V gene: TRBV5-1
D gene: -
J gene: TRBJ2-3
clone size: -

CDR3 DNA: TGTGCCACCAGCAGAGATTTAGGGTATCAGCCCCAGCATTTT
CDR3 protein: CATSRDLGYQPQHF
V gene: TRBV15
D gene: -
J gene: TRBJ1-5
clone size: -

CDR3 DNA: TGTGCCAGCAGTGACCCTGGGACGGCGGAGACCCAGTACTTC
CDR3 protein: CASSDPGTAETQYF
V gene: TRBV25-1
D gene: -
J gene: TRBJ2-5
clone size: few

CDR3 DNA: TGTGCCAGCAGTTTACTTTCCGGGGAGCAGTACTTC
CDR3 protein: CASSLLSGEQYF
V gene: TRBV27
D gene: -
J gene: TRBJ2-7
clone size: -

CDR3 DNA: TGTGCCACCAGCAGAGATTCCCGCGCCAGCGGGGGGTTGACCAGGGCAGATACGCAGTATTTT
CDR3 protein: CATSRDSRASGGLTRADTQYF
V gene: TRBV15
D gene: TRBD2
J gene: TRBJ2-3
clone size: -

CDR3 DNA: TGTGCCAGTGGGCCGGGCAGCTCCTACGAGCAGTACTTC
CDR3 protein: CASGPGSSYEQYF
V gene: TRBV19
D gene: -
J gene: TRBJ2-7
clone size: -